This TCR beta chain was obtained from a study of T-cell memory formation after mild COVID-19. Study at large: The two donors had largely donor-specific TCR clusters.

A word on this clonotype: The target antigen is unknown.

TCRdb called the 5' RACE reads again in MiXCR, with one record for every CDR3 protein. The table records about 410,000 distinct CDR3 sequences, around 17% of them present only once. The V gene's germline CDR1 is SGHDT and CDR2 YYEEEE. This CDR3 is built from 15 residues. The V and J ends lost 7 bases and 1 base respectively, with 17 bases between them. Study-wide results and caveats: In pre-infection memory, a portion of responding clones appeared, which suggested that cross-reactive memory joined. Clones that contracted from day 15 to 85 were balanced CD4/CD8, while later expanders leaned CD4+.

The V and J genes are TRBV5-6 and TRBJ1-1; maybe TRBD1 (5 bases). This receptor was obtained from a man younger than 35 who had mild COVID-19 (a few samples of this study predate the infection). Cell type and time point are not known. Sequencing was carried out using PBMCs or a T cell subset sorted from them (not recorded which). CDR3 amino acids: CASARRGTGNTEAFF. The CDR3 DNA is TGTGCCAGCGCCCGAAGGGGTACAGGGAACACTGAAGCTTTCTTT.